The present entry profiles one T cell receptor beta chain with its context. The antigen is not known. Germline values: CDR1 PRHDT, CDR2 FYEKMQ (reference sequence). After removal of 5 bases from V and 1 base from J, the junction contained 3 bases not matched to a gene. The CDR3 length is 14 residues. This sample stems from a study of T cell repertoires in cytomegalovirus infection. TCRdb re-called the reads through MiXCR, storing one row per CDR3 protein. The table shows around 140,000 distinct CDR3 sequences, with about 31% occurring only once. The sequences come from CD8+ T cells from cultured PBMCs, collected from culture after CMV antigen stimulation. The TCR originated in a human donor in good health (CMV status not recorded). Some clones in this sample may be carry-over from other donors' samples. The genes are TRBV13 and TRBJ1-1, with 8 bases that match TRBD1. CDR3 sequence reads: CASSEGTGNTEAFF. CDR3 DNA sequence: TGTGCCAGCAGCGAAGGGACAGGGAACACTGAAGCTTTCTTT.